Described below is a single T cell receptor beta chain sequence and its context. The repertoire was sequenced with immunoSEQ multiplex PCR; TCRdb's copy has only in-frame clones and lacks some. The data hold about 96,000 clones, with around three quarters observed a single time. This specimen comes from a study of blood T cell repertoires in COVID-19. Per germline, CDR1 SNHLY and CDR2 FYNNEI. The CDR3 covers 14 residues. The ends lost 4 bases at V and 2 bases at J; junction bases unmatched: 2. Sequenced material: peripheral blood. The TCR was taken from a man over 45 who had recovered from COVID-19. The chain is built from TRBV2 and TRBJ2-7; 10 nucleotides match TRBD1. The CDR3 region is CASSGGQGAYEQYF. The CDR3, as DNA: TGTGCCAGCAGTGGAGGACAGGGGGCCTACGAGCAGTACTTC.